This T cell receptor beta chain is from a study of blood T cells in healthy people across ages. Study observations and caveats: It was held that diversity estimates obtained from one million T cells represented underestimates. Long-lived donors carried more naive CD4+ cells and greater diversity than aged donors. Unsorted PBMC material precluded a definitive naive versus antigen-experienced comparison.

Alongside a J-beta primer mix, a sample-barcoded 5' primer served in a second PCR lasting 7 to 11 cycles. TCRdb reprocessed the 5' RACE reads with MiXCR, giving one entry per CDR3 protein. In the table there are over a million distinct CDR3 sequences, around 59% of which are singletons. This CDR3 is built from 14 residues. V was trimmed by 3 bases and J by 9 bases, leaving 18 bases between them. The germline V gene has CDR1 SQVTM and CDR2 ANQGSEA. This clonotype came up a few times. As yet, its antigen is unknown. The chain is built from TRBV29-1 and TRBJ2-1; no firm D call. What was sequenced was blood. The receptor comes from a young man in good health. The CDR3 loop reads CSVEGWASPGEQFF. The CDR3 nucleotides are TGCAGCGTTGAGGGCTGGGCCTCCCCGGGTGAGCAGTTCTTC.